This T cell receptor (beta chain) was observed in a study of regulatory T cells in long-lasting Graves disease. As for the study in general: Antithyroid drugs had been taken under 3 months by newly diagnosed Graves' patients.

This clonotype came up many times. The antigen remains unidentified. In building TCR beta libraries, iRepertoire HTBI primers were used together with Arm-PCR of CDR3 regions. TCRdb independently ran MiXCR on the multiplex PCR reads; one entry per CDR3 protein. Here the sample spans 350,000 to 450,000 distinct CDR3 sequences, approximately 15% being singletons. Time point in this sample: newly diagnosed GD, antithyroid drugs for less than 3 months. Making the TCR library involved RNA that had been extracted from PBMCs. An approximately 9-milliliter sample of peripheral blood was drawn into EDTA tubes. V was pared by 0 bases and J by 1 base, with 10 bases between. Germline lookup yields CDR1 MNHEY and CDR2 SMNVEV (reference sequence). This CDR3 is 15 amino acids long. General study findings and limits: Among samples with persistent disease, TRBV28, TRBJ1-2 and TRBJ2-5 were favored.

Another study also made use of these data, one on T cells in Graves' hyperthyroidism and ophthalmopathy. This second report adds: In patients aged 18 to 65, hyperthyroidism was newly diagnosed, with duration under 2 months.

The V call is TRBV27, the J call TRBJ2-7; D is unresolved. This clonotype was obtained from a man aged 40-49 years with Graves disease. The input for sequencing was peripheral blood mononuclear cells (PBMCs), taken at new diagnosis, from a patient treated with antithyroid drugs. This CDR3 reads CASSLSGGGSYEQYF. In DNA form, the CDR3 reads TGTGCCAGCAGTTTATCGGGTGGCGGATCCTACGAGCAGTACTTC.